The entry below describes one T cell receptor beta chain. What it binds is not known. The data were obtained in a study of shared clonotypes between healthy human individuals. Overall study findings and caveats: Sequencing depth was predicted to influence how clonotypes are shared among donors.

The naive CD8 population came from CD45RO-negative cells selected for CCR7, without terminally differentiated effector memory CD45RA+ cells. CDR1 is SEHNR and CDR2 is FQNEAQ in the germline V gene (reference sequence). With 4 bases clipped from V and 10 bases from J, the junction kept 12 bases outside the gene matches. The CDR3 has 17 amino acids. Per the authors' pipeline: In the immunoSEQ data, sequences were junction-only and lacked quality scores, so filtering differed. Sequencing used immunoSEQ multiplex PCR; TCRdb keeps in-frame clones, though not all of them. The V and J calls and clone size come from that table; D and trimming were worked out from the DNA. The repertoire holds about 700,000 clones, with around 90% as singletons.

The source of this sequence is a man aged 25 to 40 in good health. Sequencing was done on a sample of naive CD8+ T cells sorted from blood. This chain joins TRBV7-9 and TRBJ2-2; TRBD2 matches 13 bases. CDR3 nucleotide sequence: TGTGCCAGCAGCTCGGGGACTAGCGGGATGGCTGGCGCGGAGCTGTTTTTT. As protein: CASSSGTSGMAGAELFF. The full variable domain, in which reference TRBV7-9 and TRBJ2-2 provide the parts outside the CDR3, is DTGVSQNPRHKITKRGQNVTFRCDPISEHNRLYWYRQTLGQGPEFLTYFQNEAQLEKSRLLSDRFSAERPKGSFSTLEIQRTEQGDSAMYLCASSSGTSGMAGAELFFGEGSRLTVL.